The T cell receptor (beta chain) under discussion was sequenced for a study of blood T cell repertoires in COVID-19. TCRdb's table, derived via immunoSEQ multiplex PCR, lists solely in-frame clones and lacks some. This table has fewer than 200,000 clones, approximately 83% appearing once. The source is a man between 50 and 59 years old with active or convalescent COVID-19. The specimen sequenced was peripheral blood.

This CDR3 reads CASSVGAGQIEQYF. CDR3 bases: TGTGCCAGCAGCGTAGGAGCGGGCCAGATAGAGCAGTACTTC. The chain employs TRBV9 and TRBJ2-7; perhaps TRBD2 as D (6 bases). This CDR3 has 14 residues. CDR1 is SGDLS, CDR2 YYNGEE, per germline. V lost 0 bases and J lost 7, with 14 bases in between.